The present TCR beta chain was sequenced within a study of blood T cell repertoires in COVID-19. As for the study in general: Some COVID-19 samples were acute and others convalescent; all came from the United States, Italy and Spain. Nucleic acid was either cDNA or gDNA, and it came from T cells, B-cell-depleted T cells, or PBMCs.

The authors' processing: Using reference gene primer amplification, nucleated cell counts were estimated. Libraries were prepared by immunoSEQ multiplex PCR; TCRdb keeps only in-frame clonotypes and omits some of them. V and J calls and clone size follow that table, whereas D and trimming were derived from the DNA. The sample has 140,000 or so clones, more than 75% seen once. Researchers sorted participants into cohorts using their self-reported clinical history. Trimming shortened V by 5 bases and J by 0 bases, and 10 bases separated the two germline ends. The CDR3 loop spans 14 amino acids. CDR1 is SGHRS and CDR2 is YFSETQ in the germline V gene.

The chain joins TRBV5-1 to TRBJ2-3; weak D call: TRBD2 (5 bases). Sequencing was done on a sample of PBMCs or T cells enriched from blood (not recorded which). The TCR comes from a man aged 55 to 70 who had recovered from COVID-19. CDR3 sequence reads: CASSRETSTDTQYF. The DNA for the CDR3 is TGCGCCAGCAGTCGGGAAACTAGCACAGATACGCAGTATTTT.